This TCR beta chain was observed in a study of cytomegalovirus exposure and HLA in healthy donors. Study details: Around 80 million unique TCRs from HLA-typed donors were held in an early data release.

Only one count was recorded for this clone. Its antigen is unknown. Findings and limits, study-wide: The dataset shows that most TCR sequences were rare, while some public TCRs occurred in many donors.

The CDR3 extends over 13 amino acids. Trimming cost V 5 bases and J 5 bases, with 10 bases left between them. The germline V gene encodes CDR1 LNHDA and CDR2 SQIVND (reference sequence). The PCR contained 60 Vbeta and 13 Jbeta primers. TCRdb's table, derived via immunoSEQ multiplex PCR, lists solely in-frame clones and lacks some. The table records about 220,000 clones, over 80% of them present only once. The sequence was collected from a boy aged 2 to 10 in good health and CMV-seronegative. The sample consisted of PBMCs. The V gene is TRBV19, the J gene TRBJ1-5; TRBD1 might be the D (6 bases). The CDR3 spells CASSLTGYQPQHF. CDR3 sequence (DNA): TGTGCCAGTAGTCTAACAGGGTATCAGCCCCAGCATTTT.